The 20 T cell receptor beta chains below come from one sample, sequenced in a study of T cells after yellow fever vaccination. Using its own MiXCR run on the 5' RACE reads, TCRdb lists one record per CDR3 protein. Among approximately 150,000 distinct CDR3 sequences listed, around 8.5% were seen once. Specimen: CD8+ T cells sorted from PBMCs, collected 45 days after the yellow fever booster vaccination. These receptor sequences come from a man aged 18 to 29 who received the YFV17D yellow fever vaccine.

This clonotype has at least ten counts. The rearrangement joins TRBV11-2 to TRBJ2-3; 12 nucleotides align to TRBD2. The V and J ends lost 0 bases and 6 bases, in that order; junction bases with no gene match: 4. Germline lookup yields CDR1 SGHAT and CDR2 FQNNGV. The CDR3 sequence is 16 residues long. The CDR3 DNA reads TGTGCCAGCAGCTTAGACGGGACTAGCGGGTTGGATACGCAGTATTTT. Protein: CASSLDGTSGLDTQYF.

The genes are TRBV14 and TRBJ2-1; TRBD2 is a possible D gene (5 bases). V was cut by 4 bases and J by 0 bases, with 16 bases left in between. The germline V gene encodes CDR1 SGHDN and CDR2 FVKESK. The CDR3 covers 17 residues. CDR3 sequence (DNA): TGTGCCAGCAGCCTCCGAGTTGGTGGGAGCTCCTACAATGAGCAGTTCTTC. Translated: CASSLRVGGSSYNEQFF. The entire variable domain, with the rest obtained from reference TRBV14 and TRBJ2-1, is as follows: EAGVTQFPSHSVIEKGQTVTLRCDPISGHDNLYWYRRVMGKEIKFLLHFVKESKQDESGMPNNRFLAERTGGTYSTLKVQPAELEDSGVYFCASSLRVGGSSYNEQFFGPGTRLTVL.

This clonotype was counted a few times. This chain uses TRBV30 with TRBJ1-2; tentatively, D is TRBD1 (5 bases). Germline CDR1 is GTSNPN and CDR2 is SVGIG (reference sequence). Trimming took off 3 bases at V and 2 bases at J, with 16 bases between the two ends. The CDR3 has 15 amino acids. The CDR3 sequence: CAWRGWDVSNYGYTF. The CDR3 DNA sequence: TGTGCCTGGAGGGGCTGGGACGTCTCCAACTATGGCTACACCTTC. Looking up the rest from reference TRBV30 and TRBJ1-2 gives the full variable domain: SQTIHQWPATLVQPVGSPLSLECTVEGTSNPNLYWYRQAAGRGLQLLFYSVGIGQISSEVPQNLSASRPQDRQFILSSKKLLLSDSGFYLCAWRGWDVSNYGYTFGSGTRLTVV.

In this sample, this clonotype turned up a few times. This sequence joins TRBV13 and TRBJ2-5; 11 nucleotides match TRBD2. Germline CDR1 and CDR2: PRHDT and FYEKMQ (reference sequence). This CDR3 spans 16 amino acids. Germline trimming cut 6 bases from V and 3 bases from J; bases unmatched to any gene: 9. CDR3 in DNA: TGTGCCAGCAGGGATAATAGCGGGGGGGCCGAAGAGACCCAGTACTTC. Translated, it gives CASRDNSGGAEETQYF.

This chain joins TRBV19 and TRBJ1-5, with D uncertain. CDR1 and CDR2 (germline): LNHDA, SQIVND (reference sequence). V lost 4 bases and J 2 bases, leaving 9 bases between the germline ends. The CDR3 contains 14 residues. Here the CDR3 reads CASSTGWGNQPQHF. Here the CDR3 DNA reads TGTGCCAGTAGTACGGGGTGGGGCAATCAGCCCCAGCATTTT.

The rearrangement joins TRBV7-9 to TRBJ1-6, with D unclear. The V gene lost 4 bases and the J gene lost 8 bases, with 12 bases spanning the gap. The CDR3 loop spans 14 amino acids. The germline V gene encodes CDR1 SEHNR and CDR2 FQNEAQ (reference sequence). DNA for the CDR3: TGTGCCAGCAGCTCCCGAGGGTGGGATTCACCCCTCCACTTT. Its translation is CASSSRGWDSPLHF.

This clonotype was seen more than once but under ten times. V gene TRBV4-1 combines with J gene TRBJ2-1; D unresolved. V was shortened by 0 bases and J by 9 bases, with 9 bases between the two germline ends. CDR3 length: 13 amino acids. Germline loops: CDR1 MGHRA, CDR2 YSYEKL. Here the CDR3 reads CASSQERVGEQFF. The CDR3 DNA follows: TGCGCCAGCAGCCAAGAACGGGTGGGTGAGCAGTTCTTC.

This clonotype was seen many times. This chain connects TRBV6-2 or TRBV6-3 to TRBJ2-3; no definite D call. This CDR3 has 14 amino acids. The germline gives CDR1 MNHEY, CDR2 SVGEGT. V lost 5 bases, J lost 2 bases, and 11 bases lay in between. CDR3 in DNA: TGTGCCAGCAGTCCCGTAGGTCCCACAGATACGCAGTATTTT. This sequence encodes CASSPVGPTDTQYF.

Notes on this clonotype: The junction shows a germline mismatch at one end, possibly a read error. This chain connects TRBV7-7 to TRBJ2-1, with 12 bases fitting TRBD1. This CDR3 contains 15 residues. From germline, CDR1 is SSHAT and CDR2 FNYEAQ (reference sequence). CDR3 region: CASSLGTGGEYEQFF. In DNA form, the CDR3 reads TGTGCTAGCAGCTTAGGGACAGGGGGCGAGTATGAGCAGTTCTTC. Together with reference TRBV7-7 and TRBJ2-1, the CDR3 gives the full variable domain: GAGVSQSPRYKVTKRGQDVTLRCDPISSHATLYWYQQALGQGPEFLTYFNYEAQPDKSGLPSDRFSAERPEGSISTLTIQRTEQRDSAMYRCASSLGTGGEYEQFFGPGTRLTVL.

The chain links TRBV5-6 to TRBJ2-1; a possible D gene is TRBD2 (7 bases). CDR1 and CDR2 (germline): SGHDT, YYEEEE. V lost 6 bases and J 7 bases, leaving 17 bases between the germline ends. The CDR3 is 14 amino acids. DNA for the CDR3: TGTGCCAGCACGGGGGGCCTAAGGATGAATGAGCAGTTCTTC. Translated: CASTGGLRMNEQFF.

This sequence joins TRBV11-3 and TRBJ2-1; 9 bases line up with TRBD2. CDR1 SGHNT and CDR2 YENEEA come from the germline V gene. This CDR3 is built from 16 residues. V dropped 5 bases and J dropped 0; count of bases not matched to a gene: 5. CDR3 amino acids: CASSPSGALSYNEQFF. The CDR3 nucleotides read TGTGCCAGCAGCCCTAGCGGGGCCCTCTCCTACAATGAGCAGTTCTTC.

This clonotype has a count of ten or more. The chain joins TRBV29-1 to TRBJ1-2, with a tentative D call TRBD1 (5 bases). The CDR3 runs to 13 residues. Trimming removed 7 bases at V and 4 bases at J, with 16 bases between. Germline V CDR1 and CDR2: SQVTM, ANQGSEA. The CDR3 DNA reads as TGCAGCGGTTGGGGGGACGGTCCCTATGGCTACACCTTC. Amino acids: CSGWGDGPYGYTF. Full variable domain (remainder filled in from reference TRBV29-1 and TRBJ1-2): SAVISQKPSRDICQRGTSLTIQCQVDSQVTMMFWYRQQPGQSLTLIATANQGSEATYESGFVIDKFPISRPNLTFSTLTVSNMSPEDSSIYLCSGWGDGPYGYTFGSGTRLTVV.

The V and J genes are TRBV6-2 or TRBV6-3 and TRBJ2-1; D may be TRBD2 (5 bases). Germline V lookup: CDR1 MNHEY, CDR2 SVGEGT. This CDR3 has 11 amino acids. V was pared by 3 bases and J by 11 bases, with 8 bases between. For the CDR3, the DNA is TGTGCCAGCAGTTATGGAGGACAGCAGTTCTTC. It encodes CASSYGGQQFF.

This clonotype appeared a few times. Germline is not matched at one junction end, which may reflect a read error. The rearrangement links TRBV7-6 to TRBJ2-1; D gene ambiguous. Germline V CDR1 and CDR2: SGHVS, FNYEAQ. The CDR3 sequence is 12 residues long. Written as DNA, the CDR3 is TGTGCCAGCAGCCACTCCGACAATGAGCAGTTCTTC. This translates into CASSHSDNEQFF.

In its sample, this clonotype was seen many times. CDR3 DNA: TGTGCCAGCAGTGGGGCCTCTGGGGGGCAGTTCTTC. It specifies CASSGASGGQFF. The chain links TRBV2 to TRBJ2-1; the D call may be TRBD1 or TRBD2 (5 bases each). Germline V gene sequence: CDR1 SNHLY, CDR2 FYNNEI. The V gene lost 4 bases and the J gene lost 12 bases, with 13 bases spanning the gap. This CDR3 region has 12 residues.

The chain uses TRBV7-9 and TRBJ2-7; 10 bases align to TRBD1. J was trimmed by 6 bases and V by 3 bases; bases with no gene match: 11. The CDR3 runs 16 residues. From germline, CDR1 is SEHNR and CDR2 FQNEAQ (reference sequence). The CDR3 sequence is CASSFSGGTGAIEQYV. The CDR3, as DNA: TGTGCCAGCAGCTTCAGCGGTGGGACAGGGGCCATCGAGCAGTACGTC.

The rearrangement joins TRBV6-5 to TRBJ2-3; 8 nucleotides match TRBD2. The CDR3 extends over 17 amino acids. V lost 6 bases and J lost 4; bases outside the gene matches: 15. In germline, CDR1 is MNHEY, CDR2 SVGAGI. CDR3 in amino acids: CASRKTPGLESPDTQYF. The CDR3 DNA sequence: TGTGCCAGCAGGAAAACCCCGGGACTAGAGTCCCCAGATACGCAGTATTTT.

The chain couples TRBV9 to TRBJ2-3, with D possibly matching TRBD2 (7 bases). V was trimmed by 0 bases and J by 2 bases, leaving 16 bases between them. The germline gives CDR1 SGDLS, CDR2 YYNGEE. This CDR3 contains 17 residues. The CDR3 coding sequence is TGTGCCAGCAGCGTAGAGGGGGGGGCTACCTCCACAGATACGCAGTATTTT. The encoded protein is CASSVEGGATSTDTQYF. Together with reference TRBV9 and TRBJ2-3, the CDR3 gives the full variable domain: DSGVTQTPKHLITATGQRVTLRCSPRSGDLSVYWYQQSLDQGLQFLIQYYNGEERAKGNILERFSAQQFPDLHSELNLSSLELGDSALYFCASSVEGGATSTDTQYFGPGTRLTVL.

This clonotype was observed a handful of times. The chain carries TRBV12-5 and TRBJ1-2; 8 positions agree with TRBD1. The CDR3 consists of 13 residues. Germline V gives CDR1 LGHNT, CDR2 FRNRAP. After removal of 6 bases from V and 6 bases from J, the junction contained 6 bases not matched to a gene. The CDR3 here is CASGQDRAHGYTF. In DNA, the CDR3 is TGTGCTAGTGGGCAGGACAGGGCTCATGGCTACACCTTC.

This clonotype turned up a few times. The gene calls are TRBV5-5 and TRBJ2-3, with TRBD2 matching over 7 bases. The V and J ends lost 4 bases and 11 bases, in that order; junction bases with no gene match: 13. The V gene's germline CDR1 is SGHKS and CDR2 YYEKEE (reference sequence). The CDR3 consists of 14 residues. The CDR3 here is CASSNEPSGARQYF. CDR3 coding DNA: TGTGCCAGCAGCAACGAGCCGAGCGGGGCGAGGCAGTATTTT.